One T cell receptor (beta chain) is described in this entry. Germline trimming cut 7 bases from V and 4 bases from J; bases unmatched to any gene: 7. The CDR3 contains 15 residues. Per the germline V gene, CDR1 is SNHLY and CDR2 is FYNNEI. The data originate from a study of technical replicates of blood from four donors. Sequenced by immunoSEQ multiplex PCR; TCRdb stores in-frame clones only, minus some. The table includes about 83,000 clones, roughly nine tenths detected once. This TCR came from a human donor in good health. The rearrangement links TRBV2 to TRBJ2-2; 9 bases fit TRBD1. The source material was T cells isolated from PBMCs. This chain's CDR3 is CASKTGGAGTGELFF. The CDR3 nucleotides are TGTGCCAGCAAGACAGGGGGGGCAGGCACCGGGGAGCTGTTTTTT.